This is a list of T cell receptor beta chains from one sample in a study of cytomegalovirus exposure and HLA in healthy donors. Repertoires were generated with immunoSEQ multiplex PCR, while TCRdb's copy carries only in-frame clones and drops some. The sample includes 90,000 to 140,000 clones, 65% to 85% of them seen just once. The sequenced material came from PBMCs. The receptors stem from a male donor in good health and CMV-seronegative. Both conserved end residues are trimmed from each CDR3.

j_call: TRBJ1-1
v_call: TRBV5-1
cdr3_aa: ASSFGTGGTEAF

j_call: TRBJ2-5
v_call: TRBV5-1
cdr3_aa: ASSLGSGRETQY

j_call: TRBJ1-2
v_call: TRBV20-1
cdr3_aa: SAAPLHGYT

j_call: TRBJ1-1
v_call: TRBV5-1
cdr3_aa: ASRAALNTEAF

j_call: TRBJ2-3
v_call: TRBV6-4
cdr3_aa: ASSEGSGRATDTQY

j_call: TRBJ1-4
v_call: TRBV19
cdr3_aa: ASSIPRVGEKLF

j_call: TRBJ2-7
v_call: TRBV7-2
cdr3_aa: ASRPGTDSYEQY

j_call: TRBJ2-2
v_call: TRBV10-3
cdr3_aa: AISELAGGPGGELF

j_call: TRBJ2-1
v_call: TRBV11-3
cdr3_aa: ASSRGTSGSDEQF

j_call: TRBJ2-5
v_call: TRBV29-1
cdr3_aa: SVKGQGQETQY

j_call: TRBJ2-7
v_call: TRBV6-6
cdr3_aa: ASSYSGTFYEQY

j_call: TRBJ2-3
v_call: TRBV29-1
cdr3_aa: SVDTGTDTQY

j_call: TRBJ1-6
v_call: TRBV30
cdr3_aa: AWSIPGQGLRNSPLH

j_call: TRBJ2-1
v_call: TRBV6-6
cdr3_aa: ASSYRREANEQF

j_call: TRBJ2-7
v_call: TRBV28
cdr3_aa: ASSSLGQGRSEQY

j_call: TRBJ2-5
v_call: TRBV5-4
cdr3_aa: ASSIPGTSGKTQY

j_call: TRBJ2-7
v_call: TRBV7-2
cdr3_aa: ASSLANWREGYEQY

j_call: TRBJ2-1
v_call: TRBV6-1
cdr3_aa: ASSKTGGSYNEQF

j_call: TRBJ1-5
v_call: TRBV5-4
cdr3_aa: ASSSDRGSQPQH

j_call: TRBJ1-1
v_call: TRBV10-3
cdr3_aa: AITRTDRNTEAF

j_call: TRBJ2-1
v_call: TRBV30
cdr3_aa: ACEASYGNEQF

j_call: TRBJ2-3
v_call: TRBV7-2
cdr3_aa: ASSLELGSDTQY

j_call: TRBJ2-1
v_call: TRBV28
cdr3_aa: ASSFPLTGGEQF

j_call: TRBJ2-3
v_call: TRBV2
cdr3_aa: ASSGLARTDTQY

j_call: TRBJ2-5
v_call: TRBV6-5
cdr3_aa: ASSYQRLGETQY

j_call: TRBJ1-2
v_call: TRBV18
cdr3_aa: ASSPGQTNYGYT

j_call: TRBJ2-7
v_call: TRBV7-8
cdr3_aa: ASSETIDYYEQY

j_call: TRBJ1-2
v_call: TRBV6-1
cdr3_aa: ASSEGTPDLYGYT

j_call: TRBJ2-3
v_call: TRBV19
cdr3_aa: ASSIYGLAGDSTDTQY

j_call: TRBJ1-6
v_call: TRBV14
cdr3_aa: ASSQVRNSPLH

j_call: TRBJ2-1
v_call: TRBV27
cdr3_aa: ASRLAGESSYNEQF

j_call: TRBJ1-1
v_call: TRBV19
cdr3_aa: ASSTGMSTEAF

j_call: TRBJ2-6
v_call: TRBV4-3
cdr3_aa: ASSQGAASGANVLT

j_call: TRBJ2-3
v_call: TRBV11-3
cdr3_aa: ASSLGTSGGTDTQY

j_call: TRBJ2-1
v_call: TRBV5-1
cdr3_aa: ASSLVGSSYNEQF

j_call: TRBJ2-5
v_call: TRBV29-1
cdr3_aa: SVKTRLLQETQY

j_call: TRBJ2-6
v_call: TRBV15
cdr3_aa: ATSRDRANVLT

j_call: TRBJ2-7
v_call: TRBV5-1
cdr3_aa: ASSFSDTSGSFYEQY

j_call: TRBJ1-2
v_call: TRBV6-1
cdr3_aa: ASSAQEASISGYT

j_call: TRBJ1-5
v_call: TRBV7-7
cdr3_aa: ASSRDRGQPQH

j_call: TRBJ2-7
v_call: TRBV19
cdr3_aa: ASSIGGSETRAYEQY

j_call: TRBJ1-4
v_call: TRBV14
cdr3_aa: ASSQDRYVLF

j_call: TRBJ2-1
v_call: TRBV7-6
cdr3_aa: ASSLQPLTGEQF

j_call: TRBJ2-7
v_call: TRBV28
cdr3_aa: ASSLSRELPSYEQY

j_call: TRBJ2-1
v_call: TRBV27
cdr3_aa: ASSLSSFSSYNEQF

j_call: TRBJ2-5
v_call: TRBV19
cdr3_aa: ASSMQGYQETQY

j_call: TRBJ2-2
v_call: TRBV9
cdr3_aa: ASSPGLAGAGELF

j_call: TRBJ1-2
v_call: TRBV5-4
cdr3_aa: ASSPSGRNYGYT

j_call: TRBJ2-1
v_call: TRBV9
cdr3_aa: ASSVGFSGGESSYNEQF